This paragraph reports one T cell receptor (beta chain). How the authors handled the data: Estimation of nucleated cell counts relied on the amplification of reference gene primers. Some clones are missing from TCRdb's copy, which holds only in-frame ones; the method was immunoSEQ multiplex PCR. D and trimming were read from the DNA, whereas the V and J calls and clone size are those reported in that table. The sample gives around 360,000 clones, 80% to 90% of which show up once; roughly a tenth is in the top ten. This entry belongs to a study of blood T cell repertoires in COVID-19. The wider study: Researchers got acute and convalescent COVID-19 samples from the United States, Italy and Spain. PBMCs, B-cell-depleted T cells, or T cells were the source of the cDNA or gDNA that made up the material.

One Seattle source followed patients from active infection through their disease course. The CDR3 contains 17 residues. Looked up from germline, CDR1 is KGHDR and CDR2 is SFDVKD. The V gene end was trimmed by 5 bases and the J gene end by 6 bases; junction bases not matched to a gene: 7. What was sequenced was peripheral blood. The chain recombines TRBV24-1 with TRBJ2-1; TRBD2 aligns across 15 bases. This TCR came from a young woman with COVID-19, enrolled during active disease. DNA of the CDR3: TGTGCCACCAGTGGCGTACCGGGACTAGCGGGAGGCAATGAGCAGTTCTTC. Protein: CATSGVPGLAGGNEQFF.